This TCR beta chain came from a study of T cells in Graves' hyperthyroidism and ophthalmopathy. About the study: Staff took peripheral blood when the initial diagnosis was made, before any treatment began.

This clonotype was counted ten times or more. The germline V gene encodes CDR1 DFQATT and CDR2 SNEGSKA (reference sequence). The CDR3 spans 10 residues. V gave up 6 bases and J gave up 9 bases, with 6 bases separating them. RNA transcripts yielded amplified TCR beta CDR3 regions. The TCR CDR3 was amplified in a first-round RT-PCR using the HTBI primer set. TCRdb re-derived calls from the multiplex PCR reads in MiXCR, one entry per CDR3 protein. There are about 420,000 distinct CDR3 sequences in the sample; about a sixth occur only once, and approximately 14% lies in the top ten. The gene calls are TRBV20-1 and TRBJ1-6; D gene uncertain. Source material: blood. The receptor's source is a woman aged 18 to 35 with Graves' hyperthyroidism. Here the CDR3 DNA reads TGCAGTGCCGAGGCTTCACCCCTCCACTTT. It is translated as CSAEASPLHF.